This T cell receptor (beta chain) is drawn from a study of T cell responses to AZD1222 COVID-19 vaccine. Study results and limitations: Repertoire samples came only from after the peak T cell response.

The table came from immunoSEQ multiplex PCR; TCRdb's copy has only in-frame clones and leaves some out. The sample consists of some 120,000 clones, about nine tenths of them appearing once. On this clone: The target antigen is unknown.

V lost 0 bases, J lost 2 bases, and 7 bases stayed unmatched. There are 16 residues in the CDR3. The germline V gene has CDR1 SGDLS and CDR2 YYNGEE. The TCR was taken from an adult in good health. Material: peripheral blood, obtained on day 0 of MenACWY control vaccination. This chain links TRBV9 with TRBJ1-2; 7 bases map to TRBD1. Here the CDR3 reads CASSVARTGRNYGYTF. The CDR3 coding sequence is TGTGCCAGCAGCGTAGCTCGGACAGGCCGAAACTATGGCTACACCTTC.